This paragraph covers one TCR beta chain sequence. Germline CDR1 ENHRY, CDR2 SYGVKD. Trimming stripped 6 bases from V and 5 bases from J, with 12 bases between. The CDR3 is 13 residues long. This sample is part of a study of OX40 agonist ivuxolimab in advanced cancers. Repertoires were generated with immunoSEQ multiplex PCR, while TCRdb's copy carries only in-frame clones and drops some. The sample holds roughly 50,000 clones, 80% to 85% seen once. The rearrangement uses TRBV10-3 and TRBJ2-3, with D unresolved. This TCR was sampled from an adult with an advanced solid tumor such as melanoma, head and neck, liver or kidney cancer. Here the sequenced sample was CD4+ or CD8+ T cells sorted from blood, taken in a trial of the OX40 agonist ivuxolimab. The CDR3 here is CAISLIPEDTQYF. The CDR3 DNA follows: TGTGCCATCAGCCTCATACCTGAAGATACGCAGTATTTT.